The T cell receptor beta chain under discussion was sequenced for a study of T-cell reconstitution after alpha-beta-depleted transplantation in children. Preparation of the TCRbeta library was carried out with unique molecular identifiers. Each CDR3 protein is one row after TCRdb ran MiXCR on the PCR reads. The data contain hundreds of thousands of distinct CDR3 sequences, approximately 14% of them singletons. Notes on this clonotype: No antigen is known for it.

The CDR3 spans 17 residues. V was pared by 2 bases and J by 2 bases, with 6 bases of the junction left unmatched. Germline CDR1 is LGHDT and CDR2 is YNNKEL (reference sequence). Study outcomes and limitations: In some patients, recipient T cells and intrathymic progenitors surviving conditioning explained high day-60 diversity. At one year after transplant, newly produced T cells mostly accounted for T-cell counts and diversity. After transplant, at about two months, alpha-beta T cells were reportedly derived from several hundred expanded graft clones.

The source of this sequence is a girl aged 2 to 10 with congenital amegakaryocytic thrombocytopenia, due to receive a stem cell transplant. The chain employs TRBV3-1 and TRBJ2-3, with 11 bases that match TRBD1. Sequenced material: PBMCs, taken before TCRalphabeta/CD19-depleted stem cell transplant. DNA of the CDR3: TGTGCCAGCAGCCAACGTGGACAGGGGGCGTACACAGATACGCAGTATTTT. This gives the protein CASSQRGQGAYTDTQYF.